The 21 T cell receptor beta chains below were found in one sample sequenced in a study of molecular identifiers for immune sequencing clone quantification (dated by TCRdb to the late 2010s). Library generation was performed with PCR. The instrument was a NextSeq 500. TCRdb ran its own pipeline on the public reads, namely fastp trimming at Q25 and MiXCR clone calling, and kept in-frame beta chains. A single entry per CDR3 protein holds the most common genes and DNA from its merged rows. The sample table contains about 330,000 distinct CDR3 sequences; only one count was recorded for about 22% of them. The ten most abundant clones make up 0.65% to 0.75% of the sample. The sequenced sample consisted of naive CD8+ T cells from blood, with Jurkat cell RNA spiked in. What this sample's cell subset or site label stands for: FACS-sorted CD8+CD4-CCR7+CD45RA+ naive T cells. These TCRs come from a human donor in good health. Some libraries in this study had Jurkat cell RNA spiked in.

This clonotype showed up just a few times. The chain links TRBV6-5 to TRBJ1-5; possibly TRBD1 for D (5 bases). This CDR3 has 15 residues. Germline loops: CDR1 MNHEY, CDR2 SVGAGI. Trimming cost V 7 bases and J 0 bases, with 13 bases left between them. DNA for the CDR3: TGTGCCAGCAAAGGGACTGCGTATAGCAATCAGCCCCAGCATTTT. This sequence encodes CASKGTAYSNQPQHF.

This clonotype was seen more than once but under ten times. V is TRBV7-9 and J is TRBJ2-7; no clear D gene. V was clipped by 8 bases and J by 1 base, with 6 bases between them. The germline CDR1 and CDR2 sequences are SEHNR and FQNEAQ (reference sequence). The CDR3 is 11 amino acids. CDR3 coding DNA: TGTGCCAGCGCCAGGTCCTACGAGCAGTACTTC. Encoded protein: CASARSYEQYF. The full variable domain, in which reference TRBV7-9 and TRBJ2-7 provide the parts outside the CDR3, is DTGVSQNPRHKITKRGQNVTFRCDPISEHNRLYWYRQTLGQGPEFLTYFQNEAQLEKSRLLSDRFSAERPKGSFSTLEIQRTEQGDSAMYLCASARSYEQYFGPGTRLTVT.

As regards this clonotype: A much larger clonotype is one base distant, so this may be a read error. The chain is built from TRBV6-5 and TRBJ2-3; TRBD2 matches at 7 bases. The CDR3 loop spans 17 amino acids. Germline V gene data show CDR1 as MNHEY and CDR2 as SVGAGI. V lost 0 bases, J lost 0 bases, and 6 bases stayed unmatched. The CDR3: CASSYSRAGESTDTQYF. DNA for the CDR3: TGTGCCAGCAGTTACTCGAGGGCGGGGGAGAGCACAGATACGCAGTATTTT.

The chain employs TRBV28 and TRBJ2-3, with D perhaps matching TRBD1 or TRBD2 (7 bases each). CDR1 and CDR2 from the germline V gene are MDHEN and SYDVKM. The CDR3 consists of 16 residues. V shed 3 bases and J shed 2 bases, with 15 bases lying between them. The CDR3 protein is CASSFTDRDYTDTQYF. CDR3 in DNA: TGTGCCAGCAGTTTTACCGACAGGGACTACACAGATACGCAGTATTTT.

V gene TRBV28 combines with J gene TRBJ1-1; 9 nucleotides align to TRBD1. Germline V CDR1 and CDR2: MDHEN, SYDVKM. J was trimmed by 7 bases and V by 8 bases; bases with no gene match: 14. The CDR3 extends over 15 amino acids. CDR3 protein: CASCLPGTGRSEAFF. DNA of the CDR3: TGTGCCAGCTGCCTACCCGGGACAGGGAGAAGTGAAGCTTTCTTT.

This clonotype was seen many times. The CDR3 DNA sequence: TGCAGCGTTGAATCAGGGAATAGCAATCAGCCCCAGCATTTT. Translation gives CSVESGNSNQPQHF. The V call is TRBV29-1, the J call TRBJ1-5; possible D gene TRBD1, 5 bases. The germline V gene has CDR1 SQVTM and CDR2 ANQGSEA. The CDR3 totals 14 residues. V dropped 2 bases and J dropped 0 bases, with 8 bases sitting between them.

The table lists this clonotype with a count of one. This clone may be a read error of a much larger clone one base away. This chain uses TRBV19 with TRBJ1-5; perhaps TRBD1 as D (5 bases). This CDR3 region has 18 residues. The V and J ends lost 5 bases and 0 bases respectively, with 20 bases between them. Germline V CDR1 and CDR2: LNHDA, SQIVND (reference sequence). CDR3 region: CASSLQGPWGYSNQPQHF. For the CDR3, the DNA is TGTGCCAGTAGTCTCCAGGGTCCTTGGGGGTATAGCAATCAGCCCCAGCATTTT. The full variable domain, rest sourced from reference TRBV19 and TRBJ1-5, is DGGITQSPKYLFRKEGQNVTLSCEQNLNHDAMYWYRQDPGQGLRLIYYSQIVNDFQKGDIAEGYSVSREKKESFPLTVTSAQKNPTAFYLCASSLQGPWGYSNQPQHFGDGTRLSIL.

This clonotype came up a few times. The chain is built from TRBV7-9 and TRBJ2-2; possible D gene TRBD1, 5 bases. The germline V gene has CDR1 SEHNR and CDR2 FQNEAQ (reference sequence). The CDR3 loop spans 14 amino acids. The germline V and J ends were trimmed by 2 bases and 6 bases, with 10 bases remaining between them. CDR3 protein: CASSLSGYAGELFF. CDR3 nucleotides: TGTGCCAGCAGCTTATCAGGGTACGCCGGGGAGCTGTTTTTT.

In this sample, this clonotype turned up many times. The chain joins TRBV28 to TRBJ2-6; the match to TRBD1 covers 12 bases. Looked up from germline, CDR1 is MDHEN and CDR2 is SYDVKM. The CDR3 loop spans 19 amino acids. J was trimmed by 4 bases and V by 1 base; bases with no gene match: 8. The CDR3 region is CASSLSPGQGARGANVLTF. The CDR3 region has the DNA TGTGCCAGCAGTTTATCTCCGGGACAGGGGGCGAGAGGGGCCAACGTCCTGACTTTC.

In its sample, this clonotype was seen a few times. The rearrangement joins TRBV7-9 to TRBJ2-7, with TRBD1 identical over 10 bases. The CDR3 spans 16 residues. With 5 bases clipped from V and 6 bases from J, the junction kept 13 bases outside the gene matches. Germline V gene lookup returns CDR1 SEHNR and CDR2 FQNEAQ (reference sequence). Here the CDR3 reads CASSPPIDRGLSEQYF. The DNA of the CDR3 is TGTGCCAGCAGCCCCCCCATCGACAGGGGGCTCAGCGAGCAGTACTTC.

This clonotype was seen once. Mismatch with germline at one junction end may stem from a read error. V usage is TRBV6-2 or TRBV6-3 and J usage is TRBJ2-7, with 8 positions matching TRBD1. The CDR3 spans 15 residues. CDR1 and CDR2 from the germline V gene are MNHEY and SVGEGT. CDR3 sequence: CAGSTDRGPFYEQYF. The CDR3 DNA reads as TGTGCCGGCAGCACTGACAGGGGTCCCTTCTACGAGCAGTACTTC.

The V and J genes are TRBV9 and TRBJ2-7, with D uncertain. Germline V lookup: CDR1 SGDLS, CDR2 YYNGEE. The V end was cut by 2 bases, the J end by 2 bases, with 14 bases between. The CDR3 consists of 15 residues. The CDR3 loop reads CASSVSRVGAYEQYF. The CDR3 DNA reads TGTGCCAGCAGCGTGAGCCGGGTCGGAGCCTACGAGCAGTACTTC.

This clonotype appeared many times. The genes are TRBV7-9 and TRBJ2-6; D is undetermined. V was cut by 4 bases and J by 0 bases, with 13 bases left in between. Germline values: CDR1 SEHNR, CDR2 FQNEAQ (reference sequence). CDR3 size: 17 residues. The CDR3 DNA reads TGTGCCAGCAGCTCTTCGGTAACCAGCTCTGGGGCCAACGTCCTGACTTTC. This translates into CASSSSVTSSGANVLTF.

The chain couples TRBV10-2 to TRBJ1-5; D remains unclear. Germline lookup yields CDR1 WSHSY and CDR2 SAAADI. The V end lost 0 bases, the J end lost 4 bases, and 7 bases lay between the germline ends. The CDR3 contains 14 residues. The CDR3 spells CASSESPGNQPQHF. The DNA for the CDR3 is TGCGCCAGCAGTGAGTCGCCGGGAAATCAGCCCCAGCATTTT.

In the case of this clonotype: This sequence may be a read error, since a much larger clone differs from it by one base. This rearrangement joins TRBV30 to TRBJ1-1; no reliable D call. CDR3 length equals 11 residues. Trimming took off 4 bases at V and 10 bases at J, with 13 bases between the two ends. Germline lookup yields CDR1 GTSNPN and CDR2 SVGIG (reference sequence). The CDR3 here is CAWNLGSGAFF. CDR3 DNA sequence: TGTGCCTGGAACCTAGGGAGTGGAGCTTTCTTT.

A remark on this clonotype: A junction boundary mismatches the germline segment, possibly from a read error. V gene TRBV7-9 combines with J gene TRBJ2-7; tentative D call: TRBD2 (5 bases). The CDR3 spans 13 residues. The germline V gene has CDR1 SEHNR and CDR2 FQNEAQ (reference sequence). The chain's CDR3 is CASSPGSSCERCF. CDR3 nucleotides: TGTGCCAGCAGCCCCGGGTCCTCCTGCGAGCGGTGCTTC.

This clonotype has ten or more counts. J is TRBJ2-3 and V is TRBV19; TRBD1 is a possible D gene (6 bases). Germline CDR1 LNHDA, CDR2 SQIVND (reference sequence). The V and J ends lost 7 bases and 1 base respectively, with 15 bases between them. The CDR3 is 15 residues long. CDR3 coding DNA: TGTGCCAGTACCCAGGGGACAAGAGGCACAGATACGCAGTATTTT. Translation: CASTQGTRGTDTQYF.

The J gene is TRBJ1-5, the V gene TRBV10-2; perhaps TRBD1 as D (5 bases). The CDR3 totals 15 residues. The germline V and J ends were trimmed by 3 bases and 3 bases, with 12 bases remaining between them. From germline, CDR1 is WSHSY and CDR2 SAAADI. CDR3 coding DNA: TGCGCCAGCAGTGATGTCCGGGGGTCCAATCAGCCCCAGCATTTT. As protein: CASSDVRGSNQPQHF.

The rearrangement joins TRBV12-3 or TRBV12-4 to TRBJ2-2, with TRBD1 as a possible D gene (6 bases). V was trimmed by 3 bases and J by 0 bases, leaving 11 bases between them. The CDR3 consists of 16 residues. Written as DNA, the CDR3 is TGTGCCAGCAGTTTCGAAAGGACAGCGAACACCGGGGAGCTGTTTTTT. Its protein is CASSFERTANTGELFF.

As to this clonotype: An end of the junction differs from the germline gene, which may be a read error. V usage is TRBV29-1 and J usage is TRBJ1-1; a possible D gene is TRBD1 (6 bases). The CDR3 totals 13 residues. CDR1 and CDR2 (germline): SQVTM, ANQGSEA. Here the CDR3 reads CSVGETGDTEALF. CDR3 DNA: TGCAGCGTTGGAGAGACAGGTGACACTGAAGCTCTCTTT.

This clonotype was detected only once. A much more abundant neighbour one base away suggests this may be a read error. The chain employs TRBV6-5 and TRBJ2-1, with D possibly matching TRBD2 (6 bases). Trimming left V 5 bases short and J 9 bases short, with 14 bases between. The CDR3 runs 13 residues. Germline-derived CDR1 and CDR2 are MNHEY and SVGAGI. For the CDR3, the DNA is TGTGCCAGCAGTAGTCTAGAGGGAGGTGAGCAGTTCTTC. Its translation: CASSSLEGGEQFF.